This TCR beta chain was captured in a study of T cell repertoires in cytomegalovirus infection. Study-level information: A matching HLA type, together with CMV infection, was signaled by public TCR beta signatures.

As for this clonotype: Its antigen is currently unknown.

The CDR3 covers 14 residues. V lost 3 bases and J lost 6; bases outside the gene matches: 5. Broader study findings: HLA-C-restricted CMV-specific TCR beta clonotypes were dominant in the ex vivo response. Cumulated frequencies of public TCR beta families served to identify carriers of CMV plus the relevant HLA.

TCRdb re-called the reads with MiXCR, one entry per CDR3 protein. The sample contains more than 150,000 distinct CDR3 sequences, less than 25% of which appear only once. This clonotype was obtained from a human donor in good health (CMV status not recorded). Some clones in this sample may be carry-over from other donors' samples. The V call is TRBV12-3 or TRBV12-4, the J call TRBJ2-3; 8 positions agree with TRBD2. Sequencing input: PBMCs. The CDR3 region is CASSFRSGGDTQYF. In nucleotides, the CDR3 is TGTGCCAGCAGTTTCAGGTCGGGGGGGGATACGCAGTATTTT.